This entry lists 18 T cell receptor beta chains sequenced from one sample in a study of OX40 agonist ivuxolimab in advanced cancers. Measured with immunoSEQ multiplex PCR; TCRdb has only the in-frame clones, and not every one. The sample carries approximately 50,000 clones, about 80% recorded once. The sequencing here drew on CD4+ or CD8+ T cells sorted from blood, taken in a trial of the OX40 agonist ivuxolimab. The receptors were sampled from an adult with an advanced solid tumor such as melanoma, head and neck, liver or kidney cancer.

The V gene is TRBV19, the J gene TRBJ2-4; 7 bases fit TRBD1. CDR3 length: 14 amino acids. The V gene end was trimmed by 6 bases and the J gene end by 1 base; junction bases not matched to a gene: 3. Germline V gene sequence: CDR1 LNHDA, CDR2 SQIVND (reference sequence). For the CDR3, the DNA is TGTGCCAGTAGCCCACAGGGGGCCAAAAACATTCAGTACTTC. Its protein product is CASSPQGAKNIQYF.

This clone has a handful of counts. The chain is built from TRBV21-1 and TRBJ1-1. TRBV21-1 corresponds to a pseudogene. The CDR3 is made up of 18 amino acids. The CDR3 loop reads CASSLRGGPILLNTEAFF. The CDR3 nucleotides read TGTGCCAGCAGCTTGCGGGGAGGCCCGATCCTTTTGAACACTGAAGCTTTCTTT.

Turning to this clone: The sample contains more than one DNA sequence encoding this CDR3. The CDR3 nucleotides are TGTGCCAGCAGCTTGGCCCCCGGGACAGTGAGCTCCTATAATTCACCCCTCCACTTT. It is translated as CASSLAPGTVSSYNSPLHF. The chain links TRBV7-2 to TRBJ1-6; 7 nucleotides align to TRBD1. From germline, CDR1 is SGHTA and CDR2 FQGNSA. V was pared by 3 bases and J by 0 bases, with 11 bases of the junction left unmatched. The CDR3 loop spans 19 amino acids.

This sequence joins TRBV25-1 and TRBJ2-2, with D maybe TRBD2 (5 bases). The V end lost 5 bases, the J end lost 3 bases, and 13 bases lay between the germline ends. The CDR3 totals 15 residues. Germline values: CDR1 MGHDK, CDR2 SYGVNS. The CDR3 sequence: CASSFSRDYTGELFF. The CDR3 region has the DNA TGTGCCAGCAGTTTCAGTCGGGATTACACCGGGGAGCTGTTTTTT.

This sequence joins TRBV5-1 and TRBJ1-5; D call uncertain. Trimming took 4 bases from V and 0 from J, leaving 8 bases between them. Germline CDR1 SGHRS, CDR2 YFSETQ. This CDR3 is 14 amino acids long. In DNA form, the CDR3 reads TGCGCCAGCAGCATGGGGTATAGCAATCAGCCCCAGCATTTT. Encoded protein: CASSMGYSNQPQHF.

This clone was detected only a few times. In nucleotides, the CDR3 is TGTGCCAGCAGTTTAAACGGGCTGGGTCAGCCCCAGCATTTT. Translating gives CASSLNGLGQPQHF. The chain uses TRBV27 and TRBJ1-5, with D hard to call. Trimming removed 2 bases from V and 6 bases from J, with 11 bases in between. The germline V gene has CDR1 MNHEY and CDR2 SMNVEV (reference sequence). The CDR3 sequence is 14 residues long.

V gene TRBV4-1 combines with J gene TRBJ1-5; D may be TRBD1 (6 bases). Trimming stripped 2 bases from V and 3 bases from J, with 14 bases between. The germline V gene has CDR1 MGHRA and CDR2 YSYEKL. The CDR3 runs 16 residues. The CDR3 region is CASSQIGTGINQPQHF. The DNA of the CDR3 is TGCGCCAGCAGCCAAATAGGTACAGGGATCAATCAGCCCCAGCATTTT.

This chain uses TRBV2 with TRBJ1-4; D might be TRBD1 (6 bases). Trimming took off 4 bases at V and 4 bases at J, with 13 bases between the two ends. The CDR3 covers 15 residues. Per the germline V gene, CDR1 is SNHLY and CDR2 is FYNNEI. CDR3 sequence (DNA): TGTGCCAGCAGTGTTGACAGGTGGAGTAATGAAAAACTGTTTTTT. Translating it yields CASSVDRWSNEKLFF.

CDR3 coding DNA: TGCGCCAGCAGCTTTGGCCCCGGAGACTACGAGCAGTACTTC. Translating gives CASSFGPGDYEQYF. The genes are TRBV5-1 and TRBJ2-7; D gene uncertain. CDR3 length: 14 amino acids. The V end was cut by 2 bases, the J end by 3 bases, with 12 bases between. CDR1 SGHRS and CDR2 YFSETQ come from the germline V gene.

The CDR3 here is CASRPKQGPRVEAFF. The CDR3, as DNA: TGTGCCAGCAGACCCAAACAGGGGCCCCGGGTTGAAGCTTTCTTT. The chain couples TRBV7-9 to TRBJ1-1, with TRBD1 identical over 7 bases. The CDR3 covers 15 residues. V lost 6 bases, J lost 7 bases, and 14 bases stayed unmatched. Germline CDR1 is SEHNR and CDR2 is FQNEAQ (reference sequence).

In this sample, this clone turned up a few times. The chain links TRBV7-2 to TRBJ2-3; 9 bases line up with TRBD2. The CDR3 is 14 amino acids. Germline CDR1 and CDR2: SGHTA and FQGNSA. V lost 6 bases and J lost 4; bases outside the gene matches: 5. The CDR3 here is CASRSRGGSDTQYF. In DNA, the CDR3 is TGTGCCAGCAGATCGCGGGGGGGATCAGATACGCAGTATTTT.

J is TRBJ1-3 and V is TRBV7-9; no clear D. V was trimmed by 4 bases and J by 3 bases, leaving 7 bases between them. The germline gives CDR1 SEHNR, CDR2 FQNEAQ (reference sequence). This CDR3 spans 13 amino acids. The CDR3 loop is CASSWIFGNTIYF. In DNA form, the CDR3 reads TGTGCCAGCAGCTGGATTTTTGGAAACACCATATATTTT.

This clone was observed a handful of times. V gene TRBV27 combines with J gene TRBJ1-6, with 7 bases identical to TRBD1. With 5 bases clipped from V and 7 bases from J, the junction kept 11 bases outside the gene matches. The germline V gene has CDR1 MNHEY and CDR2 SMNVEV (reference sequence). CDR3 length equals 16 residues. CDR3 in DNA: TGTGCCAGCAGTCAGTGGCTCCAGGGGGGGAATTCACCCCTCCACTTT. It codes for CASSQWLQGGNSPLHF.

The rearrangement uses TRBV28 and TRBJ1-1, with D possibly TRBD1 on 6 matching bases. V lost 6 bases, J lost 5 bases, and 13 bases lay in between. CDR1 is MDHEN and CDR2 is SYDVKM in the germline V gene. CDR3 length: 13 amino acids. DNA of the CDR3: TGTGCCAGCAGACCCACAGGGTGGACTGAAGCTTTCTTT. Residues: CASRPTGWTEAFF.

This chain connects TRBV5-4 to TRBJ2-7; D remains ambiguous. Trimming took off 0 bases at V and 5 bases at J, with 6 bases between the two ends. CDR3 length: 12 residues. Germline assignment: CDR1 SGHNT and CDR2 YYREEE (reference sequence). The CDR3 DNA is TGTGCCAGCAGCTTGGTGGGTGACGAGCAGTACTTC. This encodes CASSLVGDEQYF.

The CDR3 sequence is CASSPRGGLAEKLFF. For the CDR3, the DNA is TGTGCCAGCAGCCCCCGCGGGGGGTTGGCTGAAAAACTGTTTTTT. V gene TRBV7-6 combines with J gene TRBJ1-4, with D possibly matching TRBD1 (5 bases). This CDR3 region has 15 residues. Trimming removed 5 bases from V and 7 bases from J, with 17 bases in between. Germline V CDR1 and CDR2: SGHVS, FNYEAQ.

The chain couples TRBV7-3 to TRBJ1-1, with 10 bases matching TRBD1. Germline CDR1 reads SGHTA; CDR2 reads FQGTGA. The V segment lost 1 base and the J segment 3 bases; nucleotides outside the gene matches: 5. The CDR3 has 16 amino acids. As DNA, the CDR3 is TGTGCCAGCAGCTTAAACCCCGGGACAGGGGACACTGAAGCTTTCTTT. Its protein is CASSLNPGTGDTEAFF.

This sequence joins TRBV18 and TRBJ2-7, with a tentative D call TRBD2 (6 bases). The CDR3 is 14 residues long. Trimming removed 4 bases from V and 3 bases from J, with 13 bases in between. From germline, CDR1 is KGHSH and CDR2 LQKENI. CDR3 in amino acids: CASSRAGSFYEQYF. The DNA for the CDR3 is TGTGCCAGCTCACGCGCCGGGAGCTTCTACGAGCAGTACTTC.